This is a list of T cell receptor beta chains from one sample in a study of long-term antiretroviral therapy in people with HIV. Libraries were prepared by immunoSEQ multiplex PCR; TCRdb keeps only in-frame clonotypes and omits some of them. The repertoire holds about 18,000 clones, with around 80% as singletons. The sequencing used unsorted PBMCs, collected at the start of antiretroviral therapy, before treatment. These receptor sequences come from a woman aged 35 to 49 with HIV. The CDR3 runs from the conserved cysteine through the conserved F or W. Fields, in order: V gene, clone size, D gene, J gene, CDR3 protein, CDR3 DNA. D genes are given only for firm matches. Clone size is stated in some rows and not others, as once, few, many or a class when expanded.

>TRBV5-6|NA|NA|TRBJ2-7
CASSFGQTYEQYF
TGTGCCAGCAGCTTTGGACAAACCTACGAGCAGTACTTC
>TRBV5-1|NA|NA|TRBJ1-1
CASRMNENTEAFF
TGCGCCAGCAGGATGAATGAAAACACTGAAGCTTTCTTT
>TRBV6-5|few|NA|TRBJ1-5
CASSYSTGSPEHF
TGTGCCAGCAGTTACAGCACGGGGAGCCCGGAACATTTT
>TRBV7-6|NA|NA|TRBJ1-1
CASSLEEGLGTEAFF
TGTGCCAGCAGCTTAGAGGAGGGGTTGGGCACTGAAGCTTTCTTT
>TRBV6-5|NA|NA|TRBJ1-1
CASSYWQATEAFF
TGTGCCAGCAGTTACTGGCAGGCCACTGAAGCTTTCTTT
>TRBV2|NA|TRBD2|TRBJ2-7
CASSLAGGERKQYF
TGTGCCAGCAGCCTAGCGGGGGGGGAGAGGAAGCAGTACTTC
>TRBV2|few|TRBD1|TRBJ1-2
CASRGTGGANYGYTF
TGTGCCAGCAGGGGTACAGGGGGCGCCAACTATGGCTACACCTTC
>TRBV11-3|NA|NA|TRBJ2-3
CASSPGDGRLLTYF
TGTGCCAGCAGCCCGGGCGATGGGAGGCTCCTCACGTATTTT
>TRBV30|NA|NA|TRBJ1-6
CAWSADSPLHF
TGTGCCTGGAGTGCTGATTCACCCCTCCACTTT
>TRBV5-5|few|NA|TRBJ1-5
CASSLGSDQPQHF
TGTGCCAGCAGCTTGGGCAGTGATCAGCCCCAGCATTTT
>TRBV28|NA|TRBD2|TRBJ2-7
CASSSPAGVAYYEQYF
TGTGCCAGCAGTTCCCCGGCGGGGGTGGCCTACTACGAGCAGTACTTC
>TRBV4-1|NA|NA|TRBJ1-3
CASSQGQEGLMGNTIYF
TGCGCCAGCAGCCAAGGTCAGGAGGGACTGATGGGAAACACCATATATTTT
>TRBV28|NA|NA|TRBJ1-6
CASSGFEGNNSPLHF
TGTGCCAGCAGTGGATTTGAGGGGAACAATTCACCCCTCCACTTT
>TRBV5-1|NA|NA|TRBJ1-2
CASSPVGGLYGYTF
TGCGCCAGCAGCCCCGTGGGGGGTTTGTATGGCTACACCTTC
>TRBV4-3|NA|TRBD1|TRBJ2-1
CASSQAVRQGGHNEQFF
TGCGCCAGCAGCCAAGCTGTCAGACAGGGCGGCCACAATGAGCAGTTCTTC
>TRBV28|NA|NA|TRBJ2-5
CASGLRGVRETQYF
TGTGCCAGCGGACTAAGAGGGGTTCGAGAGACCCAGTACTTC
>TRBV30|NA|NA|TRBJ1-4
CAWTGSTNEKLFF
TGTGCCTGGACAGGATCAACTAATGAAAAACTGTTTTTT
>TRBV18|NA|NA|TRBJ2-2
CASSPPVGQGDSGELFF
TGTGCCAGCTCACCACCGGTCGGCCAGGGGGACTCCGGGGAGCTGTTTTTT
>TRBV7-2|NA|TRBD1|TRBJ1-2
CASSPHLQGALGYTF
TGTGCCAGCAGCCCACACCTACAGGGGGCGCTTGGCTACACCTTC
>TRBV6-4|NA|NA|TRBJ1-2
CASSVNGFYGYTF
TGTGCCAGCAGTGTGAACGGATTCTATGGCTACACCTTC
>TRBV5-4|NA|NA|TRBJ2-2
CASSLVGRGDTGELFF
TGTGCCAGCAGCTTGGTAGGCAGGGGGGACACCGGGGAGCTGTTTTTT
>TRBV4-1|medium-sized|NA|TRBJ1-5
CASSQDVIREPQHF
TGCGCCAGCAGCCAAGACGTTATTCGGGAGCCCCAGCATTTT
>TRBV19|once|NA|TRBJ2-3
CASSIGDGIYTDTQYF
TGTGCCAGTAGTATTGGGGACGGTATTTACACAGATACGCAGTATTTT
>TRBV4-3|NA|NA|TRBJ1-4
CASSQDYSANEKLFF
TGCGCCAGCAGCCAAGATTACAGCGCTAATGAAAAACTGTTTTTT
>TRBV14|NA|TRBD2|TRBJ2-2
CASSPSGRLAGGPSRTGELFF
TGTGCCAGCAGCCCATCGGGGAGGCTCGCGGGGGGGCCGAGTCGCACCGGGGAGCTGTTTTTT
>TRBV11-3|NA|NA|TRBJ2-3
CASSSHPGTDTQYF
TGTGCCAGCAGCTCCCACCCCGGCACAGATACGCAGTATTTT
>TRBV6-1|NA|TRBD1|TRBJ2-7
CASSLDRDEQYF
TGTGCCAGCAGTTTGGACAGGGACGAGCAGTACTTC
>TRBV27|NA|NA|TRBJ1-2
CASSLHRTNYGYTF
TGTGCCAGCAGCCTGCACAGGACTAACTATGGCTACACCTTC
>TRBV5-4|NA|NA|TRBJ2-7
CASSFLPGEQYF
TGTGCCAGCAGCTTCCTCCCCGGCGAGCAGTACTTC
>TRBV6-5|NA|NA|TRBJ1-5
CASSYSSQGGGQPQHF
TGTGCCAGCAGTTACTCGTCGCAGGGTGGGGGACAGCCCCAGCATTTT
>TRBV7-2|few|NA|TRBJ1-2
CASSLPGGNYTF
TGTGCCAGCAGCCTTCCCGGGGGGAACTACACCTTC
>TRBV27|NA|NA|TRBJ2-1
CASSLSLNNEQFF
TGTGCCAGCAGTTTAAGTCTTAACAATGAGCAGTTCTTC
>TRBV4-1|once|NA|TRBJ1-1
CASSRPPGEAFF
TGCGCCAGCAGCCGTCCTCCAGGTGAAGCTTTCTTT
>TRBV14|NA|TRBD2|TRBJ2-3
CASSQEGRGYSTQYF
TGTGCCAGCAGCCAAGAGGGGAGGGGTTACAGTACGCAGTATTTT
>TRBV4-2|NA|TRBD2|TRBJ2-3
CASSRDYRQRADTQYF
TGTGCCAGCAGCCGGGACTACCGTCAAAGGGCAGATACGCAGTATTTT
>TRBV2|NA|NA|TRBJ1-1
CASSDQGGDTEAFF
TGTGCCAGCAGTGACCAGGGTGGGGACACTGAAGCTTTCTTT
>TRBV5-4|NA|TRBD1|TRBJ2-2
CASSPRQGVGTGELFF
TGTGCCAGCAGCCCTCGACAGGGAGTGGGCACCGGGGAGCTGTTTTTT